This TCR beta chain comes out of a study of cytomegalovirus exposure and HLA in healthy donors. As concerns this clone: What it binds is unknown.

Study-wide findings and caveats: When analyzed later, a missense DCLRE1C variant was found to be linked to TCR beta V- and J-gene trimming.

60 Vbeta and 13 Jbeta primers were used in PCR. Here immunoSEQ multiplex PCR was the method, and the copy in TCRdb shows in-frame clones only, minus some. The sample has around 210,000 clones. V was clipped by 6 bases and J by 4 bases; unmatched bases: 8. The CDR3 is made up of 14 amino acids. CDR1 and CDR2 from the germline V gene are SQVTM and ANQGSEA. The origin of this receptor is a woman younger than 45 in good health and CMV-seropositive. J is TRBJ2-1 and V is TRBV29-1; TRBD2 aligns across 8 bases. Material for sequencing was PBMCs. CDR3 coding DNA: TGCAGCGTCCCAACTGGCGGGAGGTACAATGAGCAGTTCTTC. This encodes CSVPTGGRYNEQFF.